Here is one T cell receptor beta chain with its context. V lost 1 base, J lost 8 bases, and 14 bases stayed unmatched. The CDR3 consists of 19 residues. CDR1 is LGHDT, CDR2 YNNKEL, per germline (reference sequence). These data originate in a study of blood T cell repertoires in COVID-19. Study as a whole: COVID-19 samples, acute and convalescent, were from the United States, Italy and Spain. T cells, B-cell-depleted T cells, or PBMCs supplied cDNA or gDNA.

Original processing methods: Estimates of nucleated cell counts were drawn from the amplification of reference gene primers. TCRdb keeps only in-frame clones here, not all; method: immunoSEQ multiplex PCR. Clonal size and the V and J genes are those of that table, whereas D and trimming came from the DNA. The sample gives under 350,000 clones, around 90% of which show up once; roughly 2.2% is in the top ten. Sequencing was done on a sample of peripheral blood. This receptor was taken from a middle-aged man with acute or convalescent COVID-19. V gene TRBV3-1 (or the pseudogene TRBV3-2) combines with J gene TRBJ2-4; 13 bases line up with TRBD2. CDR3 amino acids: CASSQVSGTSGGARDIQYF. The CDR3, as DNA: TGTGCCAGCAGCCAAGTAAGCGGAACTAGCGGGGGGGCCAGGGACATTCAGTACTTC.